These 32 T cell receptor beta chains were all obtained from the same sample, sequenced in a study of OX40 agonist ivuxolimab in advanced cancers. The library was obtained by the immunoSEQ multiplex PCR assay. In TCRdb, the immuneACCESS table is reduced to in-frame sequences with V and J assigned. These tables do not hold every clone; where another copy was compared, an unresolved V gene accounts for under half, and the others remain unexplained. For this sample the table gives 45,000 to 55,000 clones, of which 70% to 90% were detected only once. The leading ten clones occupy 13% to 15% of the sample. The source was CD4+ or CD8+ T cells sorted from blood, collected in a trial of the OX40 agonist ivuxolimab. Source of these receptors: an adult with an advanced solid tumor such as melanoma, head and neck, liver or kidney cancer.

The genes are TRBV11-2 and TRBJ1-4; D uncertain. The CDR3 is made up of 14 amino acids. Germline V gene lookup returns CDR1 SGHAT and CDR2 FQNNGV. V lost 1 base to trimming and J lost 5 bases, with 8 bases between them. The CDR3 nucleotides read TGTGCCAGCAGCTTAGTGACGGGGAATGAAAAACTGTTTTTT. Protein: CASSLVTGNEKLFF. Looking up the rest from reference TRBV11-2 and TRBJ1-4 gives the full variable domain: EAGVAQSPRYKIIEKRQSVAFWCNPISGHATLYWYQQILGQGPKLLIQFQNNGVVDDSQLPKDRFSAERLKGVDSTLKIQPAKLEDSAVYLCASSLVTGNEKLFFGSGTQLSVL.

This rearrangement joins TRBV7-3 to TRBJ2-5, with TRBD2 matching over 10 bases. The assigned J gene may be wrong: the sequence end matches TRBJ2-7 better. The CDR3 covers 15 residues. CDR1 is SGHTA and CDR2 is FQGTGA in the germline V gene. The CDR3 reads CASSQLAGGSYEQYF. The CDR3 bases are TGTGCCAGCAGCCAATTAGCGGGAGGCTCCTACGAGCAGTACTTC.

This chain links TRBV5-1 with TRBJ2-3; 12 bases fit TRBD1. Germline assignment: CDR1 SGHRS and CDR2 YFSETQ. The CDR3 covers 17 residues. Germline trimming cut 7 bases from V and 1 base from J; bases unmatched to any gene: 10. CDR3 sequence (DNA): TGCGCCAGCCACCCGGGACAGGGGGCTTTCGGCACAGATACGCAGTATTTT. Amino acid sequence: CASHPGQGAFGTDTQYF. Using reference TRBV5-1 and TRBJ2-3 for the parts outside the CDR3, the full variable domain is KAGVTQTPRYLIKTRGQQVTLSCSPISGHRSVSWYQQTPGQGLQFLFEYFSETQRNKGNFPGRFSGRQFSNSRSEMNVSTLELGDSALYLCASHPGQGAFGTDTQYFGPGTRLTVL.

The chain uses TRBV2 and TRBJ1-1, with 7 bases that match TRBD1. V dropped 6 bases and J dropped 2; count of bases not matched to a gene: 9. The germline V gene encodes CDR1 SNHLY and CDR2 FYNNEI. This CDR3 comprises 15 residues. CDR3 region: CASRVRTGVNTEAFF. In DNA form, the CDR3 reads TGTGCCAGCAGGGTCAGGACAGGTGTTAACACTGAAGCTTTCTTT.

The gene calls are TRBV25-1 and TRBJ2-1; 8 bases match TRBD1. The CDR3 contains 13 residues. V shed 3 bases and J 5 bases; nucleotides not matched to a gene: 0. CDR1 is MGHDK, CDR2 SYGVNS, per germline. Here the CDR3 DNA reads TGTGCCAGCAGTGAGGACAGGGACAATGAGCAGTTCTTC. Protein product: CASSEDRDNEQFF.

The chain links TRBV5-1 to TRBJ2-3, with D possibly being TRBD1 or TRBD2 (5 bases each). The CDR3 covers 17 residues. Trimming took off 0 bases at V and 5 bases at J, with 19 bases between the two ends. The germline V gene has CDR1 SGHRS and CDR2 YFSETQ. The CDR3 region has the DNA TGCGCCAGCAGCTTGGGGCCGACAGCCAGCCGGGGAGATACGCAGTATTTT. Translating gives CASSLGPTASRGDTQYF.

The J gene is TRBJ2-1, the V gene TRBV4-2; maybe TRBD1 (6 bases). The length of the CDR3 is 16 residues. Germline CDR1 LGHNA, CDR2 YNFKEQ. Trimming cost V 0 bases and J 3 bases, with 12 bases left between them. CDR3 DNA sequence: TGTGCCAGCAGCCAAGAAGGGGGAGTTTTCTACAATGAGCAGTTCTTC. Translation: CASSQEGGVFYNEQFF.

This clone appeared once. This rearrangement joins TRBV6-5 to TRBJ2-3; D is perhaps TRBD1 or TRBD2 (5 bases each). Germline V gene lookup returns CDR1 MNHEY and CDR2 SVGAGI. The ends were cut back, 0 bases at V and 8 bases at J, with 9 bases in the middle. CDR3 length: 13 residues. The CDR3 coding sequence is TGTGCCAGCAGTTACTCCTCAGGGAGTACGCAGTATTTT. Its translation is CASSYSSGSTQYF.

This chain connects TRBV5-1 to TRBJ2-3; 9 bases align to TRBD2. Trimming at V came to 4 bases and at J to 4 bases, leaving 7 bases not matched to a gene. Per the germline V gene, CDR1 is SGHRS and CDR2 is YFSETQ. The CDR3 has 15 residues. CDR3 sequence: CASSRAQREADTQYF. The CDR3 region has the DNA TGCGCCAGCAGCCGCGCCCAGCGGGAGGCAGATACGCAGTATTTT.

The chain joins TRBV16 to TRBJ2-7; D is perhaps TRBD1 (7 bases). V lost 0 bases and J lost 2, with 17 bases in between. CDR3 length equals 17 residues. Germline loops: CDR1 KGHSY, CDR2 FQNENV. This chain's CDR3 is CASSQSWRGPEPYEQYF. CDR3 bases: TGTGCCAGCAGCCAATCGTGGAGGGGGCCTGAGCCCTACGAGCAGTACTTC. The full variable domain, with the rest looked up from reference TRBV16 and TRBJ2-7, is GEEVAQTPKHLVRGEGQKAKLYCAPIKGHSYVFWYQQVLKNEFKFLISFQNENVFDETGMPKERFSAKCLPNSPCSLEIQATKLEDSAVYFCASSQSWRGPEPYEQYFGPGTRLTVT.

The chain links TRBV10-3 to TRBJ2-5, with D tentatively TRBD2 (5 bases). There are 13 residues in the CDR3. In germline, CDR1 is ENHRY, CDR2 SYGVKD. V dropped 3 bases and J dropped 5 bases, with 10 bases sitting between them. The CDR3 spells CAISDGRGETQYF. In nucleotides, the CDR3 is TGTGCCATCAGTGATGGGAGAGGTGAGACCCAGTACTTC.

This clone was detected only once. This rearrangement joins TRBV9 to TRBJ1-6, with D unclear. Trimming shortened V by 0 bases and J by 6 bases, and 7 bases separated the two germline ends. Germline CDR1 SGDLS, CDR2 YYNGEE. The CDR3 runs to 14 residues. The CDR3 DNA is TGTGCCAGCAGCGTAGCCGCCAGTAATTCACCCCTCCACTTT. Translation: CASSVAASNSPLHF. Full variable domain (remainder filled in from reference TRBV9 and TRBJ1-6): DSGVTQTPKHLITATGQRVTLRCSPRSGDLSVYWYQQSLDQGLQFLIQYYNGEERAKGNILERFSAQQFPDLHSELNLSSLELGDSALYFCASSVAASNSPLHFGNGTRLTVT.

The rearrangement uses TRBV6-5 and TRBJ1-1, with D maybe TRBD1 (5 bases). CDR3 size: 15 residues. V was cut by 0 bases and J by 6 bases, with 14 bases left in between. CDR1 is MNHEY and CDR2 is SVGAGI in the germline V gene. The CDR3 region has the DNA TGTGCCAGCAGTTACTCGTGGGGGGGAATAGCTGAAGCTTTCTTT. Translating gives CASSYSWGGIAEAFF.

The chain has TRBV7-9 and TRBJ1-3; D unresolved. V was pared by 1 base and J by 4 bases, with 8 bases between. CDR3 length equals 14 residues. Germline V gene sequence: CDR1 SEHNR, CDR2 FQNEAQ (reference sequence). CDR3: CASSLGAAGNTIYF. The CDR3 nucleotides read TGTGCCAGCAGCTTAGGGGCGGCGGGAAACACCATATATTTT.

The rearrangement joins TRBV5-4 to TRBJ2-3; 8 bases map to TRBD2. The CDR3 runs to 14 residues. Per the germline V gene, CDR1 is SGHNT and CDR2 is YYREEE (reference sequence). Trimming removed 3 bases from V and 4 bases from J; junction bases left unmatched: 4. CDR3 protein: CASSSGLDADTQYF. Written as DNA, the CDR3 is TGTGCCAGCAGCTCGGGACTAGATGCAGATACGCAGTATTTT.

The CDR3 DNA reads TGTGCCAGCAGCTCCTCACTAGCGGGGGAGCCCTACGAGCAGTACTTC. Translation: CASSSSLAGEPYEQYF. This chain connects TRBV7-9 to TRBJ2-7; the match to TRBD2 covers 11 bases. Germline V gene data show CDR1 as SEHNR and CDR2 as FQNEAQ (reference sequence). V shed 4 bases and J 2 bases; nucleotides not matched to a gene: 7. CDR3 length: 16 residues.

V usage is TRBV19 and J usage is TRBJ2-5, with 12 bases fitting TRBD1. V was pared by 3 bases and J by 4 bases, with 9 bases of the junction left unmatched. CDR1 LNHDA and CDR2 SQIVND come from the germline V gene (reference sequence). The CDR3 spans 17 residues. The CDR3 DNA follows: TGTGCCAGTAGTATGGGACAGGGGGCGCGAGTTGGAGAGACCCAGTACTTC. It codes for CASSMGQGARVGETQYF. The variable domain in full, with the rest retrieved from reference TRBV19 and TRBJ2-5, is DGGITQSPKYLFRKEGQNVTLSCEQNLNHDAMYWYRQDPGQGLRLIYYSQIVNDFQKGDIAEGYSVSREKKESFPLTVTSAQKNPTAFYLCASSMGQGARVGETQYFGPGTRLLVL.

The chain's CDR3 is CASSGLAQSSYNEQFF. The CDR3 nucleotides are TGTGCCAGCAGCGGACTAGCGCAGAGCTCCTACAATGAGCAGTTCTTC. The chain is built from TRBV7-6 and TRBJ2-1, with 9 bases fitting TRBD2. Germline loops: CDR1 SGHVS, CDR2 FNYEAQ. Unmatched junction bases numbered 5, after V lost 5 bases and J lost 0 bases. This CDR3 region has 16 residues. Looking up the rest from reference TRBV7-6 and TRBJ2-1 gives the full variable domain: GAGVSQSPRYKVTKRGQDVALRCDPISGHVSLYWYRQALGQGPEFLTYFNYEAQQDKSGLPNDRFSAERPEGSISTLTIQRTEQRDSAMYRCASSGLAQSSYNEQFFGPGTRLTVL.

This clone occurred a few times. The rearrangement links TRBV27 to TRBJ2-1; 10 bases line up with TRBD2. V was clipped by 6 bases and J by 4 bases; unmatched bases: 9. The CDR3 totals 16 residues. Per the germline V gene, CDR1 is MNHEY and CDR2 is SMNVEV (reference sequence). The CDR3 DNA follows: TGTGCCAGCAGAAGAGCGGGAGGGCTTTATTACAATGAGCAGTTCTTC. It is translated as CASRRAGGLYYNEQFF.

V usage is TRBV18 and J usage is TRBJ2-1; possible D gene TRBD2, 5 bases. This CDR3 has 14 amino acids. Trimming took 5 bases from V and 5 from J, leaving 13 bases between them. Germline V gene lookup returns CDR1 KGHSH and CDR2 LQKENI. The CDR3 sequence: CASSFQAENNEQFF. The CDR3 DNA reads TGTGCCAGCTCATTTCAAGCGGAAAACAATGAGCAGTTCTTC. Together with reference TRBV18 and TRBJ2-1, the CDR3 gives the full variable domain: NAGVMQNPRHLVRRRGQEARLRCSPMKGHSHVYWYRQLPEEGLKFMVYLQKENIIDESGMPKERFSAEFPKEGPSILRIQQVVRGDSAAYFCASSFQAENNEQFFGPGTRLTVL.

This chain uses TRBV28 with TRBJ2-5; 7 bases are shared with TRBD1. This CDR3 has 15 amino acids. In germline, CDR1 is MDHEN, CDR2 SYDVKM. The junction had 6 bases not matched to a gene; V was cut back by 5 bases and J by 0 bases. CDR3 DNA sequence: TGTGCCAGCAGTGACAGGGTTCCCGACCAAGAGACCCAGTACTTC. It specifies CASSDRVPDQETQYF.

V and J are TRBV4-1 and TRBJ2-7; D gene ambiguous. The length of the CDR3 is 13 residues. V lost 1 base, J lost 1 base, and 5 bases lay in between. Germline V gives CDR1 MGHRA, CDR2 YSYEKL. In DNA form, the CDR3 reads TGCGCCAGCAGCCAAGGACTTTCCTACGAGCAGTACTTC. Its protein product is CASSQGLSYEQYF.

The V and J genes are TRBV4-1 and TRBJ2-1; D is unresolved. Germline V gives CDR1 MGHRA, CDR2 YSYEKL. V was cut by 5 bases and J by 0 bases, with 14 bases left in between. CDR3 length: 16 amino acids. CDR3 coding DNA: TGCGCCAGCAGCGAAGTCGGGCAAAGCTCCTACAATGAGCAGTTCTTC. Translation gives CASSEVGQSSYNEQFF.

The chain uses TRBV28 and TRBJ1-5; no firm D call. Trimming shortened V by 4 bases and J by 0 bases, and 10 bases separated the two germline ends. The CDR3 loop spans 15 amino acids. Germline lookup yields CDR1 MDHEN and CDR2 SYDVKM. Written as DNA, the CDR3 is TGTGCCAGCAGTTCGGACCCTTATAGCAATCAGCCCCAGCATTTT. Translating gives CASSSDPYSNQPQHF.

The rearrangement joins TRBV18 to TRBJ1-1, with D perhaps matching TRBD1 (5 bases). Germline V gene lookup returns CDR1 KGHSH and CDR2 LQKENI. V dropped 1 base and J dropped 6 bases, with 21 bases sitting between them. The CDR3 totals 17 residues. CDR3 coding DNA: TGTGCCAGCTCACCACGGGGGGACGGGGGTACTGGGGCTGAAGCTTTCTTT. Protein sequence: CASSPRGDGGTGAEAFF.

The chain links TRBV30 to TRBJ1-6; D is uncertain. Trimming removed 4 bases from V and 8 bases from J, with 18 bases in between. CDR3 size: 15 residues. Germline CDR1 is GTSNPN and CDR2 is SVGIG (reference sequence). This CDR3 is CAWTNQVGYDSPLHF. CDR3 nucleotide sequence: TGTGCCTGGACCAACCAAGTAGGCTACGATTCACCCCTCCACTTT.

This rearrangement joins TRBV19 to TRBJ2-6; no firm D call. The CDR3 is 15 amino acids. V was shortened by 0 bases and J by 1 base, with 4 bases between the two germline ends. CDR1 and CDR2 (germline): LNHDA, SQIVND (reference sequence). As DNA, the CDR3 is TGTGCCAGTAGTATAGACAGATCTGGGGCCAACGTCCTGACTTTC. Translation gives CASSIDRSGANVLTF.

The rearrangement joins TRBV4-1 to TRBJ1-4; D gene unclear. The V end was cut by 3 bases, the J end by 3 bases, with 17 bases between. The CDR3 runs 17 residues. The germline gives CDR1 MGHRA, CDR2 YSYEKL. The CDR3 here is CASSQDRPAIANEKLFF. The CDR3 DNA sequence: TGCGCCAGCAGCCAGGACCGCCCGGCGATCGCTAATGAAAAACTGTTTTTT.

The chain couples TRBV6-5 to TRBJ2-5; D possibly corresponds to TRBD1 (6 bases). Germline V gene data show CDR1 as MNHEY and CDR2 as SVGAGI. CDR3 size: 14 residues. V gave up 2 bases and J gave up 3 bases, with 10 bases separating them. The CDR3 sequence is CASSYRGQKETQYF. Here the CDR3 DNA reads TGTGCCAGCAGTTACCGCGGACAGAAAGAGACCCAGTACTTC.

This sequence joins TRBV9 and TRBJ2-3, with 9 positions matching TRBD1. Unmatched junction bases numbered 4, after V lost 3 bases and J lost 2 bases. This CDR3 spans 15 amino acids. Germline V gives CDR1 SGDLS, CDR2 YYNGEE. In DNA, the CDR3 is TGTGCCAGCAGCGCGGGACAGGGAAACACAGATACGCAGTATTTT. It is translated as CASSAGQGNTDTQYF.

This chain joins TRBV5-1 and TRBJ2-1; no clear D gene. V lost 0 bases and J 5 bases, leaving 6 bases between the germline ends. The CDR3 length is 13 residues. The V gene's germline CDR1 is SGHRS and CDR2 YFSETQ. The CDR3 region has the DNA TGCGCCAGCAGCTTGGCCGCGGACAATGAGCAGTTCTTC. It translates to CASSLAADNEQFF.

The genes are TRBV18 and TRBJ1-1; TRBD1 aligns across 11 bases. V lost 3 bases and J lost 2; bases outside the gene matches: 8. This CDR3 has 17 amino acids. The germline CDR1 and CDR2 sequences are KGHSH and LQKENI. The CDR3 DNA reads TGTGCCAGCTCACCCAGGACAGGGGGCGCGGGAAACACTGAAGCTTTCTTT. Protein: CASSPRTGGAGNTEAFF.